This TCR beta chain comes out of a study of blood T cell repertoires in COVID-19. Study-wide background: Collection of acute and convalescent COVID-19 samples took place in the United States, Italy and Spain. Nucleic acid was either cDNA or gDNA, and it came from T cells, B-cell-depleted T cells, or PBMCs.

Profiling relied on immunoSEQ multiplex PCR, and the TCRdb table lists in-frame clones only, not all of them. This sample has 200,000 to 250,000 clones; almost 90% occur once, and the top ten carry around 1.5%. This clone occurred a few times. The CDR3 is 15 residues long. Germline V lookup: CDR1 SGHDT, CDR2 YYEEEE. Deletions cut 2 bases from V and 4 bases from J, with 15 bases between. This chain joins TRBV5-6 and TRBJ1-2; D uncertain. This TCR was recovered from a man in his late teens or twenties with active or convalescent COVID-19. The sequenced material came from peripheral blood. The chain's CDR3 is CASSFKTRRVYGYTF. The CDR3, as DNA: TGTGCCAGCAGCTTCAAGACACGCCGCGTCTATGGCTACACCTTC.